The 21 T cell receptor beta chains presented below share a single source sample, sequenced in a study of blood T cells in healthy people across ages. Primed by a sample-barcoded 5' primer and a J-beta primer mix, a second PCR proceeded for roughly 6 to 12 cycles. MiXCR was run by TCRdb on the 5' RACE reads, yielding one entry per CDR3 protein. The table shows hundreds of thousands of distinct CDR3 sequences, with roughly three fifths occurring only once. Sequenced: blood. These receptors were taken from a man aged 35 to 55 in good health.

A word on this clonotype: Given a much more abundant clone one base away, this may be a read error. V is TRBV11-2 and J is TRBJ2-6, with D maybe TRBD2 (6 bases). Trimming left V 1 base short and J 8 bases short, with 12 bases between. This CDR3 is 15 amino acids long. Germline CDR1 and CDR2: SGHAT and FQNNGV. In DNA, the CDR3 is TGTGCCAGCAGCTTAGGGACTATCGGGACCAACGTCCTGACTTTC. It specifies CASSLGTIGTNVLTF.

The V and J genes are TRBV5-1 and TRBJ2-5, with 7 nucleotides matching TRBD1. There are 16 residues in the CDR3. J was trimmed by 2 bases and V by 4 bases; bases with no gene match: 11. The V gene's germline CDR1 is SGHRS and CDR2 YFSETQ. The CDR3 DNA is TGCGCCAGCAGCGTATCCGGGACAGCCACACAAGAGACCCAGTACTTC. As protein: CASSVSGTATQETQYF.

The chain is built from TRBV27 and TRBJ2-5, with 9 bases aligning to TRBD2. The trim removed 5 bases at V and 5 bases at J, leaving 9 bases unmatched. Germline CDR1 reads MNHEY; CDR2 reads SMNVEV (reference sequence). The length of the CDR3 is 15 residues. CDR3 sequence reads: CASSPRGGLWETQYF. CDR3 nucleotide sequence: TGTGCCAGCAGTCCGCGGGGGGGCCTTTGGGAGACCCAGTACTTC.

This clonotype occurred a few times. The chain is built from TRBV6-2 or TRBV6-3 and TRBJ2-5; the match to TRBD2 covers 7 bases. Near its end, the DNA agrees better with TRBJ2-7, so the J call may be wrong. This CDR3 has 11 amino acids. Germline assignment: CDR1 MNHEY and CDR2 SVGEGT. CDR3 nucleotide sequence: TGTGCCAGCAGCGGGGGGAACGAGCAGTACTTC. Translated: CASSGGNEQYF.

The chain is built from TRBV20-1 and TRBJ2-3; D remains ambiguous. The CDR3 runs to 11 residues. With 5 bases removed from V and 6 bases from J, the gap between germline ends came to 9 bases. Per germline, CDR1 DFQATT and CDR2 SNEGSKA (reference sequence). The CDR3: CSADAVDTQYF. CDR3 DNA: TGCAGTGCTGATGCTGTCGATACGCAGTATTTT.

The chain has TRBV7-8 and TRBJ2-1; 10 bases fit TRBD1. Germline V gives CDR1 SGHVS, CDR2 FQNEAQ. The trim removed 3 bases at V and 6 bases at J, leaving 8 bases unmatched. The CDR3 length is 16 residues. For the CDR3, the DNA is TGTGCCAGCAGCTTCTCCGGGACAGGGGTAACCAATGAGCAGTTCTTC. Protein sequence: CASSFSGTGVTNEQFF.

The chain links TRBV29-1 to TRBJ2-7; D assignment may be TRBD1 or TRBD2 (5 bases each). There are 13 residues in the CDR3. V shed 3 bases and J shed 7 bases, with 16 bases lying between them. From germline, CDR1 is SQVTM and CDR2 ANQGSEA. CDR3 sequence: CSVEIAPAGEQYF. Here the CDR3 DNA reads TGCAGCGTTGAGATAGCGCCGGCAGGGGAGCAGTACTTC.

The CDR3 sequence is CASSLGGQRNIQYF. CDR3 bases: TGTGCCAGCAGCTTAGGCGGACAGAGAAACATTCAGTACTTC. The rearrangement joins TRBV11-2 to TRBJ2-4; tentative D call: TRBD1 (6 bases). V gave up 1 base and J gave up 6 bases, with 10 bases separating them. Per germline, CDR1 SGHAT and CDR2 FQNNGV. This CDR3 region has 14 residues.

This sequence joins TRBV12-3 or TRBV12-4 and TRBJ1-2; 9 bases match TRBD1. CDR3 length equals 15 residues. The J segment lost 6 bases and the V segment lost 6 bases, leaving 11 bases of the junction unmatched. DNA of the CDR3: TGTGCCAGCAGCCGTCCCGGGACAGGGTCTCATGGCTACACCTTC. As protein: CASSRPGTGSHGYTF.

This clonotype occurred once. The V and J genes are TRBV7-9 and TRBJ2-5, with 7 bases identical to TRBD2. The CDR3 sequence is 18 residues long. Germline V CDR1 and CDR2: SEHNR, FQNEAQ (reference sequence). Trimming took 2 bases from V and 2 from J; bases not matched to a gene: 14. CDR3 bases: TGTGCCAGCAGCTTATTTCAGGAAGCGGGAACCATACAAGAGACCCAGTACTTC. Its protein product is CASSLFQEAGTIQETQYF.

A few counts support this clonotype. The chain combines TRBV4-2 with TRBJ1-2, with D maybe TRBD1 (5 bases). The CDR3 has 16 residues. Between the trimmed V and J ends, which lost 1 base and 4 bases, there was a span of 16 bases. Germline loops: CDR1 LGHNA, CDR2 YNFKEQ. In DNA form, the CDR3 reads TGTGCCAGCAGCCAAGGGCAGGGTAACTTAATCTATGGCTACACCTTC. Protein sequence: CASSQGQGNLIYGYTF.

This clonotype was observed once. V is TRBV14 and J is TRBJ1-2; D not resolved. Per the germline V gene, CDR1 is SGHDN and CDR2 is FVKESK. V was trimmed by 6 bases and J by 3 bases, leaving 17 bases between them. This CDR3 is built from 15 residues. The CDR3 nucleotides read TGTGCCAGCAGTTCCGGGGTTCCATCGTACTATGGCTACACCTTC. Translation: CASSSGVPSYYGYTF.

This clonotype showed up just a few times. CDR3 region: CASSQETTDTQYF. The CDR3 DNA is TGCGCCAGCAGCCAAGAGACCACAGATACGCAGTATTTT. This sequence joins TRBV4-3 and TRBJ2-3; D is unclear. The germline V gene has CDR1 LGHNA and CDR2 YSLEER. V lost 0 bases, J lost 2 bases, and 3 bases lay in between. CDR3 length: 13 amino acids.

The chain combines TRBV3-1 with TRBJ2-2; D not resolved. Deletions cut 5 bases from V and 8 bases from J, with 9 bases between. The germline V gene has CDR1 LGHDT and CDR2 YNNKEL (reference sequence). The CDR3 length is 12 residues. The DNA for the CDR3 is TGTGCCAGCAGCTTCGCTACAGGGGAGCTGTTTTTT. Encoded protein: CASSFATGELFF.

The chain carries TRBV21-1 and TRBJ2-7; TRBD1 was called by the table and not checked on the DNA. TRBV21-1 constitutes a pseudogene. The CDR3 length is 17 residues. This CDR3 is CASSKGGGHPDNYEQYF. DNA for the CDR3: TGTGCCAGCAGCAAAGGGGGGGGACATCCGGACAACTACGAGCAGTACTTC.

The chain's CDR3 is CASSLLLRGRETQYF. The CDR3 DNA sequence: TGTGCCAGCAGCCTACTTTTAAGGGGCCGAGAGACCCAGTACTTC. The chain carries TRBV7-9 and TRBJ2-5; weak D call: TRBD1 (5 bases). Trimming took off 5 bases at V and 4 bases at J, with 17 bases between the two ends. This CDR3 spans 15 amino acids. CDR1 SEHNR and CDR2 FQNEAQ come from the germline V gene (reference sequence).

The genes are TRBV2 and TRBJ2-1; TRBD2 agrees at 11 bases. Germline assignment: CDR1 SNHLY and CDR2 FYNNEI. Losses at the gene ends were 5 bases for V and 7 bases for J; bases not matched to a gene: 7. This CDR3 region has 15 residues. CDR3 bases: TGTGCCAGCAGTCCTGAACGACTAGCGGGAAATGAGCAGTTCTTC. This sequence encodes CASSPERLAGNEQFF.

This clonotype is a singleton in its sample. The chain has TRBV3-1 and TRBJ2-7; 7 nucleotides match TRBD1. The CDR3 consists of 11 residues. The germline V gene encodes CDR1 LGHDT and CDR2 YNNKEL (reference sequence). The CDR3 nucleotides are TGTGTCCCTGACAGGGTCCACGAGCAGTACTTC. This sequence encodes CVPDRVHEQYF.

This chain joins TRBV29-1 and TRBJ1-2; D gene uncertain. Germline V gene lookup returns CDR1 SQVTM and CDR2 ANQGSEA. The V end was cut by 4 bases, the J end by 0 bases, with 12 bases between. The CDR3 is 14 residues long. CDR3 coding DNA: TGCAGCGTTGTCCGAGGAGGAACTAACTATGGCTACACCTTC. Protein sequence: CSVVRGGTNYGYTF.

The V gene is TRBV9, the J gene TRBJ2-1; 9 bases align to TRBD2. CDR1 and CDR2 from the germline V gene are SGDLS and YYNGEE. V shed 0 bases and J 0 bases; nucleotides not matched to a gene: 4. This CDR3 comprises 17 residues. The CDR3 DNA follows: TGTGCCAGCAGCGTAGGGTCTAGCGGGGTCTCCTACAATGAGCAGTTCTTC. It translates to CASSVGSSGVSYNEQFF.

The chain carries TRBV3-1 and TRBJ2-3, with a weak D call TRBD2 (7 bases). Per the germline V gene, CDR1 is LGHDT and CDR2 is YNNKEL (reference sequence). V lost 4 bases, J lost 1 base, and 15 bases lay in between. This CDR3 has 16 amino acids. This CDR3 reads CASSRATGGGTDTQYF. The CDR3, as DNA: TGTGCCAGCAGCCGAGCAACGGGGGGCGGCACAGATACGCAGTATTTT.